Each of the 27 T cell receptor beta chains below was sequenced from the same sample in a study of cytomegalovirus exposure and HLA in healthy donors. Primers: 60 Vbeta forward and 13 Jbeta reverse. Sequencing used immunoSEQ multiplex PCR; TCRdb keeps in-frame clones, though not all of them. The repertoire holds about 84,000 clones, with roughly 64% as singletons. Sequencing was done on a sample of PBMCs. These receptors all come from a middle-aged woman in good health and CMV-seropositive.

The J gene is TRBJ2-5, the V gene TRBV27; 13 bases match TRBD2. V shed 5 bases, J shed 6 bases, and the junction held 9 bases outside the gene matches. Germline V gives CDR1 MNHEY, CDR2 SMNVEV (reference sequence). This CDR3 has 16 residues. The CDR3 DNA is TGTGCCAGCAGTCTACTAGCGGGAGGGCCTCCGCAGACCCAGTACTTC. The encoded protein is CASSLLAGGPPQTQYF.

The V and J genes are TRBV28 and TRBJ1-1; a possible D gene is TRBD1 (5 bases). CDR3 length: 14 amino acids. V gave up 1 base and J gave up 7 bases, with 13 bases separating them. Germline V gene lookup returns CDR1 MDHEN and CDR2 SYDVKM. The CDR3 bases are TGTGCCAGCAGTTTATTGTGGGACTCCAGTGAAGCTTTCTTT. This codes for CASSLLWDSSEAFF.

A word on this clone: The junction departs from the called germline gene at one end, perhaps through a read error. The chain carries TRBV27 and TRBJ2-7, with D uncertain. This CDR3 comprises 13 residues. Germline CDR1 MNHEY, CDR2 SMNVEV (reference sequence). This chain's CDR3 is CAISTTVAGEQYF. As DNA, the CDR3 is TGTGCCATCAGTACTACTGTAGCTGGCGAGCAGTACTTC.

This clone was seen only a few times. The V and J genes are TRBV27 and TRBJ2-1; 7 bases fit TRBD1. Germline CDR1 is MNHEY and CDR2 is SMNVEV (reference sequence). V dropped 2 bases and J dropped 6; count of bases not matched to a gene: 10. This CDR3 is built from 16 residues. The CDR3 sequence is CASSLLYPGGGNEQFF. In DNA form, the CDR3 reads TGTGCCAGCAGTTTACTTTATCCAGGGGGTGGCAATGAGCAGTTCTTC.

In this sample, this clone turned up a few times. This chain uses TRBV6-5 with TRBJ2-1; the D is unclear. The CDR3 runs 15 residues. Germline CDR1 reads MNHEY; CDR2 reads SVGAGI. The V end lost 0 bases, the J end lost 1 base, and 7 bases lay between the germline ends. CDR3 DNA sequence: TGTGCCAGCAGTTACTCTGGCAGTTCCTACAATGAGCAGTTCTTC. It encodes CASSYSGSSYNEQFF.

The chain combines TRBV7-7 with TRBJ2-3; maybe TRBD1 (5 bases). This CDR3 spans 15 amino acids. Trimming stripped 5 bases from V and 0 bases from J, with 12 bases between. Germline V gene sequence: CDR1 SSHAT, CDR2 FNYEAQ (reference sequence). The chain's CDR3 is CASSPSQGSTDTQYF. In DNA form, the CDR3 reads TGTGCCAGCAGCCCCAGCCAGGGCAGCACAGATACGCAGTATTTT. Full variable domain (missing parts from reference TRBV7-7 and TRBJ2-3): GAGVSQSPRYKVTKRGQDVTLRCDPISSHATLYWYQQALGQGPEFLTYFNYEAQPDKSGLPSDRFSAERPEGSISTLTIQRTEQRDSAMYRCASSPSQGSTDTQYFGPGTRLTVL.

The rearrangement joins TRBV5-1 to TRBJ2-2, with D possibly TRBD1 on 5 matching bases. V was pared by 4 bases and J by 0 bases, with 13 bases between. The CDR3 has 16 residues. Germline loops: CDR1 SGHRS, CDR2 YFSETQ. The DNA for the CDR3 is TGCGCCAGCAGCCGGCAGACAGACGCGAACACCGGGGAGCTGTTTTTT. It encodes CASSRQTDANTGELFF.

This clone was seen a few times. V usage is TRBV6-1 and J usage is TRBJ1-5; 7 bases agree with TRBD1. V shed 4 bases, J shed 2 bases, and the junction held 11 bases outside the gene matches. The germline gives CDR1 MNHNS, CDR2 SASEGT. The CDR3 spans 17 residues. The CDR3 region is CASSGGRQGRGNQPQHF. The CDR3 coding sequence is TGTGCCAGCAGTGGAGGTAGACAGGGAAGAGGCAATCAGCCCCAGCATTTT.

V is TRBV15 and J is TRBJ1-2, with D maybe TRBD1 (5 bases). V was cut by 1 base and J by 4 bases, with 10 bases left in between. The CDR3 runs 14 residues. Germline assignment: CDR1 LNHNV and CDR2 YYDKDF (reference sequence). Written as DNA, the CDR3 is TGTGCCACCAGCAGAGCGACAGTCTTCTATGGCTACACCTTC. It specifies CATSRATVFYGYTF. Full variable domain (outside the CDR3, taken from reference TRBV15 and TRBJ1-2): DAMVIQNPRYQVTQFGKPVTLSCSQTLNHNVMYWYQQKSSQAPKLLFHYYDKDFNNEADTPDNFQSRRPNTSFCFLDIRSPGLGDTAMYLCATSRATVFYGYTFGSGTRLTVV.

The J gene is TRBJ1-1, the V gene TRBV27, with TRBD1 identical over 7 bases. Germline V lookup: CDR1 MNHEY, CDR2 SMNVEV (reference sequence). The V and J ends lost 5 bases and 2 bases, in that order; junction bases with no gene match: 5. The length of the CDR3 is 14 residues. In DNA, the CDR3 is TGTGCCAGCAGTGCCAGGGGGTTTAACACTGAAGCTTTCTTT. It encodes CASSARGFNTEAFF.

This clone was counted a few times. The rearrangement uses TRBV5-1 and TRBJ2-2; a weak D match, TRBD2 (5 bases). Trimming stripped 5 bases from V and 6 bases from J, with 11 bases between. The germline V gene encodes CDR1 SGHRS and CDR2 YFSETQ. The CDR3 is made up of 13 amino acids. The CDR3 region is CASRTRESGELFF. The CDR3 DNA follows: TGCGCCAGCAGAACTAGGGAGTCCGGGGAGCTGTTTTTT.

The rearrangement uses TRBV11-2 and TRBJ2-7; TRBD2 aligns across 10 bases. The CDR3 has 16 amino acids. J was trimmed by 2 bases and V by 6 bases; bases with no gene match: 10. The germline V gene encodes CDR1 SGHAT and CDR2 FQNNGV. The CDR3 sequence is CASRRLAGGRPYEQYF. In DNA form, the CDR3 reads TGTGCCAGCAGGAGATTAGCGGGGGGTCGGCCCTACGAGCAGTACTTC.

CDR3 nucleotides: TGTGCCACCAGCAGAGACAGGGGGCAGGGAGATACGCAGTATTTT. It translates to CATSRDRGQGDTQYF. This rearrangement joins TRBV15 to TRBJ2-3; TRBD1 matches 8 bases. CDR3 length equals 15 residues. V trimming: 0 bases; J trimming: 5 bases; junction bases outside the gene matches: 4. Germline-derived CDR1 and CDR2 are LNHNV and YYDKDF (reference sequence).

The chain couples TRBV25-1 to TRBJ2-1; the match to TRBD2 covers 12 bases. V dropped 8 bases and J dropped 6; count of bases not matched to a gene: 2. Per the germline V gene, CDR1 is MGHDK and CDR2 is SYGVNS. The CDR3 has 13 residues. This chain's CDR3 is CASLLAGGNEQFF. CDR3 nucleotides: TGTGCCAGCTTACTAGCGGGAGGCAATGAGCAGTTCTTC.

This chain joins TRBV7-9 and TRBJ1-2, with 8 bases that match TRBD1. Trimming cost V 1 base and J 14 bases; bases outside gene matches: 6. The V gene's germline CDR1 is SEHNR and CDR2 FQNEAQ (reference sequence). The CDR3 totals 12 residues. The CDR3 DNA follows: TGTGCCAGCAGCTTAGATTCAGGGGGCCCGACCTTC. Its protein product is CASSLDSGGPTF.

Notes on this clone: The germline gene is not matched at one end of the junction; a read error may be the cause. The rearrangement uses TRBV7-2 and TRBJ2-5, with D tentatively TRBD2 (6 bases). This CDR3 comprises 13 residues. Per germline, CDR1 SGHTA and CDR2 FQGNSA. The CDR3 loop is CASSLALRDFLNF. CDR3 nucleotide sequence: TGTGCCAGCAGCTTAGCCTTGAGGGACTTCCTCAACTTC.

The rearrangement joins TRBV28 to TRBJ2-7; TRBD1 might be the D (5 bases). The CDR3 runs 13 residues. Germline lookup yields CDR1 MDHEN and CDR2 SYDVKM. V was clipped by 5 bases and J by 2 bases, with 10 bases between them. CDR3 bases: TGTGCCAGCAGTGGAACAGGTACCTACGAGCAGTACTTC. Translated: CASSGTGTYEQYF.

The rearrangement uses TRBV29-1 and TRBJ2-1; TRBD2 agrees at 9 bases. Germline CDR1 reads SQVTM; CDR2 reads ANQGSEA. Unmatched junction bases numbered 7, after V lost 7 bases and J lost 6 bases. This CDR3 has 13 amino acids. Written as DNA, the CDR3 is TGCAGCGCCGGACTAGCGCAGGGCAATGAGCAGTTCTTC. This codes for CSAGLAQGNEQFF.

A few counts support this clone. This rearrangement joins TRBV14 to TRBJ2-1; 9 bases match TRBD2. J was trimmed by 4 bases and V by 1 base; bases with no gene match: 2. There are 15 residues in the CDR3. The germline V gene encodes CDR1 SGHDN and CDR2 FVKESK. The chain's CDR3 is CASSQGLAGYNEQFF. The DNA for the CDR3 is TGTGCCAGCAGCCAAGGGCTAGCGGGATACAATGAGCAGTTCTTC.

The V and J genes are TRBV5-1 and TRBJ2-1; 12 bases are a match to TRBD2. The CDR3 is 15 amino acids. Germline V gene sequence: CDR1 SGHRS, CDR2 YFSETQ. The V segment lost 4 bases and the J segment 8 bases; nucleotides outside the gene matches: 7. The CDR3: CASSLTLAGGYEQFF. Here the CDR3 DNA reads TGCGCCAGCAGCCTGACCCTAGCGGGAGGGTATGAGCAGTTCTTC.

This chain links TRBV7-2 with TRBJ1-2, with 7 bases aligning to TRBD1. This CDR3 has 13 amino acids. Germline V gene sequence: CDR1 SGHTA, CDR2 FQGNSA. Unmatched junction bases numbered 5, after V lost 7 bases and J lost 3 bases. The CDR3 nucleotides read TGTGCCAGCACTCCGACAGGGTACTATGGCTACACCTTC. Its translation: CASTPTGYYGYTF. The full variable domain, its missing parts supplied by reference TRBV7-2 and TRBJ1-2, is GAGVSQSPSNKVTEKGKDVELRCDPISGHTALYWYRQSLGQGLEFLIYFQGNSAPDKSGLPSDRFSAERTGGSVSTLTIQRTQQEDSAVYLCASTPTGYYGYTFGSGTRLTVV.

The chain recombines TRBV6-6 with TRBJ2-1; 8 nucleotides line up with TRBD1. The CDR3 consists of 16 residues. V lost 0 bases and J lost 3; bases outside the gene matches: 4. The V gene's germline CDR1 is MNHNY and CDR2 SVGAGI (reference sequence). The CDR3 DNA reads TGTGCCAGCAGTTACTCTCTCGGACAGGGCTACAATGAGCAGTTCTTC. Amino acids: CASSYSLGQGYNEQFF.

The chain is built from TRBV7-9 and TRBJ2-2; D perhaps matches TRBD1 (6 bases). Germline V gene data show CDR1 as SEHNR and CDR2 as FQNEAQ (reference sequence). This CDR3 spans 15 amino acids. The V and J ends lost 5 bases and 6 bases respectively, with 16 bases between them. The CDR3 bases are TGTGCCAGCAGCCCCGTCCCCAGGGGACCCGGGGAGCTGTTTTTT. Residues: CASSPVPRGPGELFF.

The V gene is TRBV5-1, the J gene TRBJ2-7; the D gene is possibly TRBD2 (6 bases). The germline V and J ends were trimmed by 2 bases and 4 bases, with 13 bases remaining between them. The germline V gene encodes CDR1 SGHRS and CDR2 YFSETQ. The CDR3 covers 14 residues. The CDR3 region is CASSFGEEGYEQYF. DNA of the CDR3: TGCGCCAGCAGCTTCGGGGAGGAGGGGTACGAGCAGTACTTC.

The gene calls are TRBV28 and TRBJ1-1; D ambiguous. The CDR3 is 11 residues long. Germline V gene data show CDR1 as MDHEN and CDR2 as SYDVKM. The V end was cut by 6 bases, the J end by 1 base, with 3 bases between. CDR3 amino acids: CASSRNTEAFF. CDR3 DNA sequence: TGTGCCAGCAGCCGGAACACTGAAGCTTTCTTT.

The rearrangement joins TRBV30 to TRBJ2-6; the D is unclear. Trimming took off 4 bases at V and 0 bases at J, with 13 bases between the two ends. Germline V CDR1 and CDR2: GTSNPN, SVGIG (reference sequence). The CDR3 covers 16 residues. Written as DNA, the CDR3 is TGTGCCTGGATCCCAGACATTCTCTCTGGGGCCAACGTCCTGACTTTC. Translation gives CAWIPDILSGANVLTF.

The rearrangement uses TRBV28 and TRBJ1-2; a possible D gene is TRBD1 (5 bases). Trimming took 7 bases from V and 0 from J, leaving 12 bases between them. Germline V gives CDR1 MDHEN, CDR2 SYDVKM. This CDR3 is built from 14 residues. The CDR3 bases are TGTGCCAGCACTCCCAAGGGGCCTAACTATGGCTACACCTTC. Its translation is CASTPKGPNYGYTF.